The 28 T cell receptor beta chains below all came from one sample that was sequenced in a study of OX40 agonist ivuxolimab in advanced cancers. Data came from immunoSEQ multiplex PCR; TCRdb stores just in-frame clones and leaves some out. The sample has fewer than 25,000 clones; 65% to 90% are singletons. Here the sequenced sample was CD4+ or CD8+ T cells sorted from blood, taken in a trial of the OX40 agonist ivuxolimab. The source of these receptors is an adult with an advanced solid tumor such as melanoma, head and neck, liver or kidney cancer.

The gene calls are TRBV28 and TRBJ1-1, with no clear D. This CDR3 is 16 amino acids long. Germline-derived CDR1 and CDR2 are MDHEN and SYDVKM. V was trimmed by 6 bases and J by 1 base, leaving 18 bases between them. The CDR3 loop reads CASRSLDGAPNTEAFF. In nucleotides, the CDR3 is TGTGCCAGCAGATCCCTCGACGGTGCCCCGAACACTGAAGCTTTCTTT. Supplemented by reference TRBV28 and TRBJ1-1, the full variable domain reads DVKVTQSSRYLVKRTGEKVFLECVQDMDHENMFWYRQDPGLGLRLIYFSYDVKMKEKGDIPEGYSVSREKKERFSLILESASTNQTSMYLCASRSLDGAPNTEAFFGQGTRLTVV.

This sequence joins TRBV6-1 and TRBJ2-7; D call uncertain. Per germline, CDR1 MNHNS and CDR2 SASEGT. The CDR3 extends over 11 amino acids. The V end was cut by 0 bases, the J end by 4 bases, with 1 base between. CDR3 coding DNA: TGTGCCAGCAGTGAAGCTTACGAGCAGTACTTC. This codes for CASSEAYEQYF.

This clone was recorded once. This chain connects TRBV28 to TRBJ1-5; no firm D call. CDR1 MDHEN and CDR2 SYDVKM come from the germline V gene. Trimming pared 6 bases from V and 3 bases from J, leaving 6 bases between. The CDR3 length is 12 residues. CDR3 sequence: CASRVANQPQHF. The CDR3 DNA is TGTGCCAGCAGAGTCGCCAATCAGCCCCAGCATTTT. The full variable domain, rest sourced from reference TRBV28 and TRBJ1-5, is DVKVTQSSRYLVKRTGEKVFLECVQDMDHENMFWYRQDPGLGLRLIYFSYDVKMKEKGDIPEGYSVSREKKERFSLILESASTNQTSMYLCASRVANQPQHFGDGTRLSIL.

The rearrangement uses TRBV7-6 and TRBJ2-1; 10 nucleotides line up with TRBD2. J gave up 1 base and V 4 bases, and 4 bases lay outside the gene matches. The CDR3 loop spans 16 amino acids. Germline-derived CDR1 and CDR2 are SGHVS and FNYEAQ. CDR3 amino acids: CASSSRTSGSYNEQFF. CDR3 bases: TGTGCCAGCAGCTCTCGGACTAGCGGTTCCTACAATGAGCAGTTCTTC.

The V gene is TRBV27, the J gene TRBJ2-5; TRBD1 might be the D (6 bases). The CDR3 length is 15 residues. V was clipped by 5 bases and J by 5 bases, with 18 bases between them. Germline loops: CDR1 MNHEY, CDR2 SMNVEV (reference sequence). The CDR3 coding sequence is TGTGCCAGCAGTCGTGGGACACTACCGGGGGAGACCCAGTACTTC. As protein: CASSRGTLPGETQYF.

The chain employs TRBV7-3 and TRBJ1-2; no definite D call. The CDR3 sequence is 15 residues long. V lost 4 bases, J lost 0 bases, and 12 bases lay in between. Per germline, CDR1 SGHTA and CDR2 FQGTGA. This CDR3 is CASSSDGQANYGYTF. DNA for the CDR3: TGTGCCAGCAGCTCGGACGGCCAAGCTAACTATGGCTACACCTTC.

The chain has TRBV2 and TRBJ2-5; 7 bases line up with TRBD1. Germline CDR1 reads SNHLY; CDR2 reads FYNNEI. The CDR3 loop spans 13 amino acids. V was pared by 4 bases and J by 4 bases, with 3 bases of the junction left unmatched. CDR3 bases: TGTGCCAGCAGTGGGACAGGAGGAGAGACCCAGTACTTC. This translates into CASSGTGGETQYF. The variable domain in full, completed from reference TRBV2 and TRBJ2-5, reads EPEVTQTPSHQVTQMGQEVILRCVPISNHLYFYWYRQILGQKVEFLVSFYNNEISEKSEIFDDQFSVERPDGSNFTLKIRSTKLEDSAMYFCASSGTGGETQYFGPGTRLLVL.

The chain joins TRBV7-2 to TRBJ2-5; D is perhaps TRBD1 or TRBD2 (5 bases each). The CDR3 is 15 amino acids. The V end was cut by 1 base, the J end by 4 bases, with 13 bases between. Germline CDR1 reads SGHTA; CDR2 reads FQGNSA. CDR3 in amino acids: CASSLGQGRAETQYF. The CDR3 nucleotides read TGTGCCAGCAGCTTAGGGCAGGGACGCGCAGAGACCCAGTACTTC.

This clone turned up a few times. The rearrangement uses TRBV6-5 and TRBJ1-1; no firm D call. Germline values: CDR1 MNHEY, CDR2 SVGAGI. Trimming shortened V by 7 bases and J by 10 bases, and 19 bases separated the two germline ends. The CDR3 extends over 13 amino acids. In DNA form, the CDR3 reads TGTGCCAGCACCCAGGACGGGTTAGGGCTAGCTTTCTTT. Protein product: CASTQDGLGLAFF.

The chain couples TRBV10-2 to TRBJ1-2, with 10 bases identical to TRBD1. This CDR3 is 16 amino acids long. Germline V gives CDR1 WSHSY, CDR2 SAAADI. With V trimmed by 2 bases and J by 6 bases, 9 bases remained unmatched. The CDR3 here is CASSELFGQGENGYTF. The CDR3 nucleotides are TGCGCCAGCAGTGAGCTATTTGGACAGGGGGAAAATGGCTACACCTTC.

This rearrangement joins TRBV28 to TRBJ1-2, with TRBD1 as a possible D gene (5 bases). The V and J ends lost 2 bases and 1 base respectively, with 14 bases between them. Germline CDR1 is MDHEN and CDR2 is SYDVKM. The CDR3 covers 16 residues. The CDR3 loop is CASSLRAGPLNYGYTF. CDR3 nucleotides: TGTGCCAGCAGTTTAAGGGCGGGGCCACTTAACTATGGCTACACCTTC.

The chain has TRBV4-3 and TRBJ2-1, with 9 bases identical to TRBD2. V gave up 1 base and J gave up 3 bases; unmatched junction bases: 1. The germline CDR1 and CDR2 sequences are LGHNA and YSLEER. This CDR3 is built from 15 residues. CDR3 region: CASSQGTSDYNEQFF. The CDR3, as DNA: TGCGCCAGCAGCCAAGGGACTAGCGACTACAATGAGCAGTTCTTC.

This chain joins TRBV6-1 and TRBJ1-1; tentatively, D is TRBD1 (5 bases). The CDR3 covers 15 residues. Germline V gene lookup returns CDR1 MNHNS and CDR2 SASEGT. V was shortened by 3 bases and J by 0 bases, with 11 bases between the two germline ends. The DNA for the CDR3 is TGTGCCAGCAGTGAGCCGGCGGGGGTGAACACTGAAGCTTTCTTT. It encodes CASSEPAGVNTEAFF.

The V gene is TRBV6-5, the J gene TRBJ1-1; D is undetermined. Germline V gives CDR1 MNHEY, CDR2 SVGAGI. V was trimmed by 8 bases and J by 0 bases, leaving 10 bases between them. This CDR3 is built from 13 residues. In DNA form, the CDR3 reads TGTGCCAGCCACCTTTCTTTGAACACTGAAGCTTTCTTT. Encoded protein: CASHLSLNTEAFF.

This chain uses TRBV4-1 with TRBJ2-1; D is uncertain. The CDR3 contains 15 residues. Germline V gives CDR1 MGHRA, CDR2 YSYEKL. Trimming left V 2 bases short and J 1 base short, with 9 bases between. Here the CDR3 reads CASSQLGVSYNEQFF. DNA of the CDR3: TGCGCCAGCAGCCAATTGGGTGTGTCCTACAATGAGCAGTTCTTC.

This chain links TRBV7-9 with TRBJ2-6; no definite D call. The germline V gene has CDR1 SEHNR and CDR2 FQNEAQ (reference sequence). There are 15 residues in the CDR3. V lost 5 bases and J 0 bases, leaving 8 bases between the germline ends. As DNA, the CDR3 is TGTGCCAGCAGCACCATGAGCTCTGGGGCCAACGTCCTGACTTTC. Residues: CASSTMSSGANVLTF. The full variable domain, rest sourced from reference TRBV7-9 and TRBJ2-6, is DTGVSQNPRHKITKRGQNVTFRCDPISEHNRLYWYRQTLGQGPEFLTYFQNEAQLEKSRLLSDRFSAERPKGSFSTLEIQRTEQGDSAMYLCASSTMSSGANVLTFGAGSRLTVL.

The chain couples TRBV27 to TRBJ2-4, with 7 bases lining up with TRBD1. Germline V CDR1 and CDR2: MNHEY, SMNVEV (reference sequence). This CDR3 spans 14 amino acids. J was trimmed by 3 bases and V by 5 bases; bases with no gene match: 4. The CDR3 DNA reads TGTGCCAGCAGTGGACAGGCACGCAAAAACATTCAGTACTTC. Protein sequence: CASSGQARKNIQYF.

The chain links TRBV18 to TRBJ2-1; D possibly corresponds to TRBD1 (5 bases). The CDR3 covers 15 residues. The V end was cut by 3 bases, the J end by 9 bases, with 18 bases between. CDR1 is KGHSH and CDR2 is LQKENI in the germline V gene. The CDR3 DNA reads TGTGCCAGCTCACCCTTTGACAAAGGGGTTAGTGAGCAGTTCTTC. Translation: CASSPFDKGVSEQFF.

This sequence joins TRBV6-5 and TRBJ1-1; D unresolved. Trimming pared 0 bases from V and 5 bases from J, leaving 7 bases between. This CDR3 is 13 amino acids long. Per the germline V gene, CDR1 is MNHEY and CDR2 is SVGAGI. The CDR3, as DNA: TGTGCCAGCAGTTACTCGTCGATGACTGAAGCTTTCTTT. Protein sequence: CASSYSSMTEAFF.

The chain combines TRBV6-5 with TRBJ1-1; 9 bases agree with TRBD1. Losses at the gene ends were 4 bases for V and 4 bases for J; bases not matched to a gene: 4. The CDR3 totals 14 residues. The V gene's germline CDR1 is MNHEY and CDR2 SVGAGI. DNA of the CDR3: TGTGCCAGCAGTTGGACAGGGGCCCTCACTGAAGCTTTCTTT. Translated, it gives CASSWTGALTEAFF.

The chain links TRBV2 to TRBJ2-7, with D possibly matching TRBD2 (5 bases). Per germline, CDR1 SNHLY and CDR2 FYNNEI. The CDR3 contains 14 residues. V was trimmed by 6 bases and J by 2 bases, leaving 14 bases between them. The chain's CDR3 is CASRALGATYEQYF. The CDR3 DNA is TGTGCCAGCAGAGCACTAGGTGCCACCTACGAGCAGTACTTC.

The chain combines TRBV19 with TRBJ2-1, with a possible D match to TRBD2 (6 bases). V gave up 3 bases and J gave up 0 bases, with 9 bases separating them. This CDR3 has 15 residues. From germline, CDR1 is LNHDA and CDR2 SQIVND (reference sequence). The CDR3 reads CASSMGLGSYNEQFF. The CDR3 bases are TGTGCCAGTAGTATGGGACTGGGCTCCTACAATGAGCAGTTCTTC.

The rearrangement joins TRBV29-1 to TRBJ2-1; D gene ambiguous. The CDR3 consists of 15 residues. Trimming took off 6 bases at V and 2 bases at J, with 17 bases between the two ends. Per germline, CDR1 SQVTM and CDR2 ANQGSEA. DNA of the CDR3: TGCAGCGTCGTTGGGGTCACCGGCGCCTACAATGAGCAGTTCTTC. Protein product: CSVVGVTGAYNEQFF.

This clone was seen only once. This chain links TRBV10-3 with TRBJ2-1; D gene uncertain. Deletions cut 6 bases from V and 9 bases from J, with 9 bases between. The CDR3 is 11 residues long. The germline CDR1 and CDR2 sequences are ENHRY and SYGVKD. Written as DNA, the CDR3 is TGTGCCATCAGGGACGATAGTGAGCAGTTCTTC. As protein: CAIRDDSEQFF.

Here the CDR3 DNA reads TGTGCCAGCAGTTCACCCCCGGGGGCGGCAACCTACGAGCAGTACTTC. Residues: CASSSPPGAATYEQYF. The chain is built from TRBV7-9 and TRBJ2-7; the D call may be TRBD1 or TRBD2 (6 bases each). V lost 6 bases to trimming and J lost 2 bases, with 20 bases between them. The V gene's germline CDR1 is SEHNR and CDR2 FQNEAQ (reference sequence). The CDR3 contains 16 residues.

The CDR3 protein is CASSPGLAYEQYF. The CDR3 DNA reads TGTGCCAGCAGTCCGGGACTCGCCTACGAGCAGTACTTC. The chain uses TRBV27 and TRBJ2-7; possibly TRBD2 for D (6 bases). The CDR3 contains 13 residues. Germline CDR1 and CDR2: MNHEY and SMNVEV (reference sequence). V lost 5 bases and J lost 2, with 10 bases in between.

This chain links TRBV27 with TRBJ1-2; the match to TRBD1 covers 7 bases. The germline CDR1 and CDR2 sequences are MNHEY and SMNVEV (reference sequence). V lost 9 bases to trimming and J lost 6 bases; unmatched junction nucleotides: 13. This CDR3 is 14 amino acids long. CDR3 DNA sequence: TGTGCCAGTAGGGAGAGGACAGGTATCGATGGCTACACCTTC. Its protein product is CASRERTGIDGYTF.

The chain joins TRBV28 to TRBJ2-2; D gene unclear. The V gene lost 2 bases and the J gene lost 7 bases, with 11 bases spanning the gap. The CDR3 extends over 14 amino acids. CDR1 and CDR2 (germline): MDHEN, SYDVKM. In DNA form, the CDR3 reads TGTGCCAGCAGTTTAGACTCTGCAGGCGGGGAGCTGTTTTTT. Encoded protein: CASSLDSAGGELFF.